This T cell receptor (beta chain) was captured in a study of cytomegalovirus exposure and HLA in healthy donors (dated by TCRdb to between 2016 and 2019). About the study as a whole: An earlier analysis of roughly 570 of the donors reported 276 Gb of sequence data and around 110 million unique TCR beta sequences obtained from about 170 million T cells. An early release covering about 600 HLA-typed donors comprised approximately 290 gigabases of sequencing data and approximately 80 million unique TCR sequences. The genetic ancestry cluster associated with self-reported Caucasian donors included about 84% of the 300 to 450 genotyped donors. The aim of the study was to test whether cataloging public T cell receptors could identify signatures of past pathogen exposure. The study profiled the T cell repertoires of hundreds of subjects by immunosequencing and related them to cytomegalovirus serostatus. A separate validation cohort of roughly 110 different subjects was used in addition to the approximately 640-subject first cohort. The study combined high-throughput TCR immunosequencing, statistical association of individual TCRs with disease status, and machine learning to predict cytomegalovirus infection status. In a later analysis, previously published TCR beta repertoires from about 670 donors were re-analyzed and high-resolution HLA genotyping was added so that TCR occurrence patterns could be studied. The later analysis used no new phenotypic data to find candidate immune exposures, relying instead on TCR beta sequences and their occurrence across donors. An earlier analysis of 587 of the donors used high-throughput TCR beta sequencing to judge whether each TCR beta V gene segment behaved as functional or pseudogenic. Donor age, sex, ethnicity and CMV serostatus were compiled together with the repertoire data. Genome-wide SNP genotypes for about three fifths of the roughly 670 donors were used in a later genetic analysis, which treated that subset as a discovery cohort. Every repertoire in the discovery cohort had been generated on one and the same sequencing platform. Both class I and class II loci were covered by HLA typing, at four-digit resolution. Typing coverage varied by locus: roughly 620-640 donors for A, B, C, DRB1 and DQB1; about 520 for DQA1; about 590 for DPA1; 450 to 480 for DPB1. Because of strong linkage in the cohort, a handful of DR-DQ haplotypes were treated as single units for association and clustering. Among around 400 genotyped donors of the cohort, an average of approximately 200,000 unique TCR beta nucleotide sequences was sequenced per donor, of which about 19% were non-productive. On the study overall, not on this receptor specifically: A further reported finding was that TCR beta sequences accurately predicted the HLA-A and HLA-B alleles for most subjects in the first cohort. Presence/absence analyses assumed roughly uniform sequencing depth across donors, an assumption that may not hold. Compared with equally common non-associated chains, HLA-associated TCR beta chains in a later analysis were more clonally expanded and had lower generation probabilities. Linkage disequilibrium might explain the correlated functional status among segregating V segments, but an unknown experimental factor could not be ruled out. The cohort was sequenced for TCR beta chains only, and without alpha or paired-chain data the features that could be detected were limited. The study gave a list of 150 to 200 TCR beta chains associated with cytomegalovirus. A cluster of highly shared sequence variants was judged likely to be a technical artifact of the sequencing pipeline. A few of the identified cytomegalovirus-associated TCR beta chains were confirmed in vitro to be specific for cytomegalovirus antigens. The classifier was reported to diagnose cytomegalovirus status with high specificity and sensitivity in both the original cohort and the validation cohort. In a later genetic analysis, fewer N-insertions in productive TCRs were reported among donors in an Asian-associated ancestry cluster than the approximately 670-donor mean. In a later analysis, several top co-occurrence clusters were reported to appear linked to parvovirus B19, influenza, CMV and Epstein-Barr virus. An association between a missense DCLRE1C variant and V-gene and J-gene trimming of TCR beta chains was found in a later genetic analysis and replicated in an independent cohort. In a later analysis, 16,951 TCR beta sequences were associated with specific HLA alleles at a false discovery rate of 0.05. The only immune exposure information available for the cohort was CMV serostatus. According to a later analysis, most CMV-associated TCR beta chains appeared to be HLA-restricted, and the HLA associations seemed to be driven largely by CMV exposure. A later analysis found that TCR association rates varied across HLA loci, with DRB1 alleles showing the most associated TCRs and HLA-C alleles the fewest. Broadly in line with IMGT annotations, most TCR beta V segments showed up in productive rearrangements about 87% or about 30% of the time in an earlier analysis of 587 of the donors. When HLA alleles, especially DR and DQ, strongly co-occurred, attributing TCR associations to individual alleles was difficult. Because counts were too low, some 16 rarely observed V segments, including chromosome 9 orphons, were excluded from the earlier analysis of 587 of the donors. Because some donors lacked HLA typing at each locus, the association tests relied only on the typed subset. The authors suggested that the approach could potentially be extended to other disease states and immunological phenotypes. Across donors, most TCR sequences were observed very rarely, whereas some public TCRs were present in many individuals. The 87-base-pair reads could not distinguish some IMGT-functional V segments, including TRBV6-2 and TRBV6-3, so those segments were excluded.

Receptor amplification or capture employed the immunoSEQ multiplex PCR assay. The multiplex PCR relied on a mix of 60 forward primers for TCR Vbeta segments and 13 reverse primers for TCR Jbeta segments. A multiplex PCR assay on genomic DNA amplified the CDR3 region of rearranged TCR beta genes. Amplified TCR beta libraries were sequenced as 87-base-pair reads on the Illumina HiSeq System. In the paper's pipeline: A later analysis counted 65 million to 90 million unique TCR beta chains across the 670 or so repertoires, and 9 million to 14 million of these chains were shared by at least two donors. A nearest-neighbor algorithm error-corrected the raw reads and collapsed the reads into unique sequences, merging closely related sequences to remove PCR and sequencing errors. V, D and J gene segments were assigned by aligning CDR3 sequences to IMGT reference sequences. Each retained sequence needed at least a six-nucleotide match to both a V gene segment and a J gene segment. A rearrangement counted as productive if the CDR3 had no stop codons and remained in frame with V and J, and every other rearrangement counted as non-productive. Following IMGT convention, CDR3 was defined as the stretch from the second conserved V-encoded cysteine up to the conserved J-encoded phenylalanine. The earlier analysis of 587 of the donors excluded sequences that lacked an unambiguous match to a single V gene segment. In an earlier analysis of about 590 of the donors, a V segment was called functional when productive rearrangements were above 56.7%, and segregating when the standard deviation between donors exceeded 5%. A statistical classification framework was developed to diagnose cytomegalovirus status using the catalog of TCR beta chain sequences. A later analysis assigned V and J genes by comparing TCR nucleotide sequences with IMGT/GENE-DB human TR gene sequences. The TCRdist pipeline was used in a later analysis to assign CDR3 sequences and most-parsimonious VDJ recombination scenarios. In a later analysis, every TCR beta chain was defined by the combination of its CDR3 amino acid sequence and its V-gene family, and reads without a unique V-gene family were dropped. To address suspected cross-contamination and a sequencing artifact, a later analysis removed some 620 highly shared, low-generation-probability nucleotide sequences. In a later analysis, a clonal expansion index for each public chain was calculated from normalized within-repertoire ranks of inferred template counts. In a later analysis, generation probabilities were computed with a VDJ recombination model fitted to out-of-frame rearrangements, and the resulting probabilities were checked against IGoR. In a later analysis, hypergeometric tests were used to score TCR-TCR, TCR-HLA and TCR-CMV co-occurrence, with a repertoire-size bias correction applied to TCR pairs. In a later analysis, false discovery rates were estimated by permuting HLA or CMV assignments 20 times. In a later analysis, co-occurring TCRs were grouped using DBSCAN, and TCRdist sequence similarity was added for clustering within HLA-allele-positive subsets. For co-occurrence clustering, repertoires with fewer than 30,000 or more than 120,000 public chains were excluded, along with five repertoires with anomalous nucleotide sharing. This is the immuneACCESS table as TCRdb keeps it, with only in-frame sequences that have V and J called. A part of the clones is gone; compared with another copy, unresolved V genes explain less than half, and the rest is unexplained. V and J calls plus clone size are reproduced from that table; the DNA served to infer D and trimming. The sample contains some 150,000 clones, approximately 82% of them found a single time. The ten largest clones take up more than 1.5% of the sample.

With respect to this clone: The antigen this receptor binds is unknown. No base quality values were provided; no much bigger clone lies one nucleotide off.

Trimming removed 1 base from V and 0 bases from J, leaving 10 bases between the germline ends. CDR1 and CDR2 were assigned from the germline V gene as LGHNA and YNFKEQ. The cysteine opens and the phenylalanine closes a CDR3 of 16 amino acids. The DNA shown is the 48-base CDR3, in frame from base 1. The cohort was made up of 650 to 700 healthy bone marrow donors. Cohort members were all nominally healthy when sampled, although unrecorded immune exposures were likely present. The donor was CMV seronegative and was included in the group of a few hundred seronegative cohort members. Every donor gave a peripheral blood sample, and the peripheral blood mononuclear cells from that sample were used for TCR beta sequencing. Genomic DNA extraction from the blood cell samples was performed with the Qiagen DNeasy Blood Extraction Kit.

The TCR originated in a middle-aged woman in good health and CMV-seronegative. The sequenced material came from PBMCs. The sequence links TRBV4-2 to TRBJ2-1; a tentative D call is TRBD2 (5 bases match). This receptor has the CDR3 CASSQGSASSYNEQFF. The sequenced DNA is TGTGCCAGCAGCCAAGGTAGCGCGAGCTCCTACAATGAGCAGTTCTTC.